This TCR beta chain came from a study of blood T cell repertoires in COVID-19 (TCRdb year 2020). In the study overall: The collaborator samples originated in the United States, Italy and Spain and spanned the acute and convalescent phases of COVID-19. A de-identified subject ID, COVID-19 status, age in years and sex were almost always included in the sample metadata. Subjects who had been exposed to COVID-19, were actively infected with it, or had recovered from it provided the deeply sampled blood TCRbeta repertoires that made up the dataset. Samples came from the ongoing ImmuneRACE study (first 160 participants) plus 1,254 subjects from 6 global collaborators. Where HLA class I and class II types were available, the types were taken from metadata supplied by the sample provider, not from assay-based typing. A freely available public database, intended as a resource for researchers studying the immune response to SARS-CoV-2, is where the repertoires were released. The prospective study material was composed of cDNA or gDNA derived from T cells, B-cell-depleted T cells, or PBMCs. What the study reported, not specific to this receptor: The quantity of clinical and demographic metadata differed by source and by participant and was supplied without curation.

TCRbeta CDR3 regions were amplified from genomic DNA using the immunoSEQ Assay, a bias-controlled multiplex PCR. As for the authors' bioinformatics: Within the assay, amplification of reference gene primers was used to estimate how many nucleated cells each sample contained. To quantify the absolute abundance of each unique TCRbeta CDR3 rearrangement, sequence reads were collapsed and filtered. For each sample, productive Simpson clonality was calculated by taking the square root of Simpson's diversity index across productive rearrangements. The table was pulled from immuneACCESS by TCRdb, which kept in-frame rearrangements only. Such tables lose some clones; where checked, under half of the loss comes from unresolved V genes, and the rest has no known cause. V, J and clone size are taken as reported in that table, and D and trimming were inferred from the DNA itself. The sample includes about 360,000 clones, with more than 70% observed a single time. Of the sample, around 1.3% falls within the top ten clones.

In the prospective study, participants were roughly 18 to 95 years old, resided in about two dozen geographic areas of the United States, and were enrolled through a virtual design. In the prospective study, participants were assigned to cohorts based on the clinical history participants reported in a screening survey and a study questionnaire. ImmuneRACE Cohort 3 recovered participants were defined by two consecutive negative NP/OP PCR tests, healthcare professional clearance, or symptom resolution. Each participant in the prospective study had whole blood, serum and a nasopharyngeal or oropharyngeal swab collected by mobile phlebotomists. Additional blood draws and questionnaires over an approximately 2-month period could optionally be provided by prospective study participants. Blood samples from the prospective study were shipped frozen or at room temperature prior to DNA extraction. Taken from cysteine to phenylalanine, the CDR3 has 16 residues. Left in the record is the CDR3 DNA by itself, 48 bases read in frame from the first base. The junction carries 11 bases between V and J, which are trimmed by 3 bases and 0 bases respectively. CDR1 and CDR2 are drawn from the germline V gene: LGHNA, YNFKEQ.

As concerns this clone: Its specific antigen is unknown. No base qualities exist here, and no much larger clone lies one base off it.

The specimen was PBMCs or T cells enriched from blood (not recorded which). This clonotype was sampled from a man aged 25-45 years who had recovered from COVID-19. The sequence links TRBV4-2 to TRBJ2-2; the D gene is perhaps TRBD2, from 6 matching bases. The DNA sequence is as follows: TGTGCCAGCAGCCACGGGACTGGACCGAACACCGGGGAGCTGTTTTTT. It is translated as CASSHGTGPNTGELFF.